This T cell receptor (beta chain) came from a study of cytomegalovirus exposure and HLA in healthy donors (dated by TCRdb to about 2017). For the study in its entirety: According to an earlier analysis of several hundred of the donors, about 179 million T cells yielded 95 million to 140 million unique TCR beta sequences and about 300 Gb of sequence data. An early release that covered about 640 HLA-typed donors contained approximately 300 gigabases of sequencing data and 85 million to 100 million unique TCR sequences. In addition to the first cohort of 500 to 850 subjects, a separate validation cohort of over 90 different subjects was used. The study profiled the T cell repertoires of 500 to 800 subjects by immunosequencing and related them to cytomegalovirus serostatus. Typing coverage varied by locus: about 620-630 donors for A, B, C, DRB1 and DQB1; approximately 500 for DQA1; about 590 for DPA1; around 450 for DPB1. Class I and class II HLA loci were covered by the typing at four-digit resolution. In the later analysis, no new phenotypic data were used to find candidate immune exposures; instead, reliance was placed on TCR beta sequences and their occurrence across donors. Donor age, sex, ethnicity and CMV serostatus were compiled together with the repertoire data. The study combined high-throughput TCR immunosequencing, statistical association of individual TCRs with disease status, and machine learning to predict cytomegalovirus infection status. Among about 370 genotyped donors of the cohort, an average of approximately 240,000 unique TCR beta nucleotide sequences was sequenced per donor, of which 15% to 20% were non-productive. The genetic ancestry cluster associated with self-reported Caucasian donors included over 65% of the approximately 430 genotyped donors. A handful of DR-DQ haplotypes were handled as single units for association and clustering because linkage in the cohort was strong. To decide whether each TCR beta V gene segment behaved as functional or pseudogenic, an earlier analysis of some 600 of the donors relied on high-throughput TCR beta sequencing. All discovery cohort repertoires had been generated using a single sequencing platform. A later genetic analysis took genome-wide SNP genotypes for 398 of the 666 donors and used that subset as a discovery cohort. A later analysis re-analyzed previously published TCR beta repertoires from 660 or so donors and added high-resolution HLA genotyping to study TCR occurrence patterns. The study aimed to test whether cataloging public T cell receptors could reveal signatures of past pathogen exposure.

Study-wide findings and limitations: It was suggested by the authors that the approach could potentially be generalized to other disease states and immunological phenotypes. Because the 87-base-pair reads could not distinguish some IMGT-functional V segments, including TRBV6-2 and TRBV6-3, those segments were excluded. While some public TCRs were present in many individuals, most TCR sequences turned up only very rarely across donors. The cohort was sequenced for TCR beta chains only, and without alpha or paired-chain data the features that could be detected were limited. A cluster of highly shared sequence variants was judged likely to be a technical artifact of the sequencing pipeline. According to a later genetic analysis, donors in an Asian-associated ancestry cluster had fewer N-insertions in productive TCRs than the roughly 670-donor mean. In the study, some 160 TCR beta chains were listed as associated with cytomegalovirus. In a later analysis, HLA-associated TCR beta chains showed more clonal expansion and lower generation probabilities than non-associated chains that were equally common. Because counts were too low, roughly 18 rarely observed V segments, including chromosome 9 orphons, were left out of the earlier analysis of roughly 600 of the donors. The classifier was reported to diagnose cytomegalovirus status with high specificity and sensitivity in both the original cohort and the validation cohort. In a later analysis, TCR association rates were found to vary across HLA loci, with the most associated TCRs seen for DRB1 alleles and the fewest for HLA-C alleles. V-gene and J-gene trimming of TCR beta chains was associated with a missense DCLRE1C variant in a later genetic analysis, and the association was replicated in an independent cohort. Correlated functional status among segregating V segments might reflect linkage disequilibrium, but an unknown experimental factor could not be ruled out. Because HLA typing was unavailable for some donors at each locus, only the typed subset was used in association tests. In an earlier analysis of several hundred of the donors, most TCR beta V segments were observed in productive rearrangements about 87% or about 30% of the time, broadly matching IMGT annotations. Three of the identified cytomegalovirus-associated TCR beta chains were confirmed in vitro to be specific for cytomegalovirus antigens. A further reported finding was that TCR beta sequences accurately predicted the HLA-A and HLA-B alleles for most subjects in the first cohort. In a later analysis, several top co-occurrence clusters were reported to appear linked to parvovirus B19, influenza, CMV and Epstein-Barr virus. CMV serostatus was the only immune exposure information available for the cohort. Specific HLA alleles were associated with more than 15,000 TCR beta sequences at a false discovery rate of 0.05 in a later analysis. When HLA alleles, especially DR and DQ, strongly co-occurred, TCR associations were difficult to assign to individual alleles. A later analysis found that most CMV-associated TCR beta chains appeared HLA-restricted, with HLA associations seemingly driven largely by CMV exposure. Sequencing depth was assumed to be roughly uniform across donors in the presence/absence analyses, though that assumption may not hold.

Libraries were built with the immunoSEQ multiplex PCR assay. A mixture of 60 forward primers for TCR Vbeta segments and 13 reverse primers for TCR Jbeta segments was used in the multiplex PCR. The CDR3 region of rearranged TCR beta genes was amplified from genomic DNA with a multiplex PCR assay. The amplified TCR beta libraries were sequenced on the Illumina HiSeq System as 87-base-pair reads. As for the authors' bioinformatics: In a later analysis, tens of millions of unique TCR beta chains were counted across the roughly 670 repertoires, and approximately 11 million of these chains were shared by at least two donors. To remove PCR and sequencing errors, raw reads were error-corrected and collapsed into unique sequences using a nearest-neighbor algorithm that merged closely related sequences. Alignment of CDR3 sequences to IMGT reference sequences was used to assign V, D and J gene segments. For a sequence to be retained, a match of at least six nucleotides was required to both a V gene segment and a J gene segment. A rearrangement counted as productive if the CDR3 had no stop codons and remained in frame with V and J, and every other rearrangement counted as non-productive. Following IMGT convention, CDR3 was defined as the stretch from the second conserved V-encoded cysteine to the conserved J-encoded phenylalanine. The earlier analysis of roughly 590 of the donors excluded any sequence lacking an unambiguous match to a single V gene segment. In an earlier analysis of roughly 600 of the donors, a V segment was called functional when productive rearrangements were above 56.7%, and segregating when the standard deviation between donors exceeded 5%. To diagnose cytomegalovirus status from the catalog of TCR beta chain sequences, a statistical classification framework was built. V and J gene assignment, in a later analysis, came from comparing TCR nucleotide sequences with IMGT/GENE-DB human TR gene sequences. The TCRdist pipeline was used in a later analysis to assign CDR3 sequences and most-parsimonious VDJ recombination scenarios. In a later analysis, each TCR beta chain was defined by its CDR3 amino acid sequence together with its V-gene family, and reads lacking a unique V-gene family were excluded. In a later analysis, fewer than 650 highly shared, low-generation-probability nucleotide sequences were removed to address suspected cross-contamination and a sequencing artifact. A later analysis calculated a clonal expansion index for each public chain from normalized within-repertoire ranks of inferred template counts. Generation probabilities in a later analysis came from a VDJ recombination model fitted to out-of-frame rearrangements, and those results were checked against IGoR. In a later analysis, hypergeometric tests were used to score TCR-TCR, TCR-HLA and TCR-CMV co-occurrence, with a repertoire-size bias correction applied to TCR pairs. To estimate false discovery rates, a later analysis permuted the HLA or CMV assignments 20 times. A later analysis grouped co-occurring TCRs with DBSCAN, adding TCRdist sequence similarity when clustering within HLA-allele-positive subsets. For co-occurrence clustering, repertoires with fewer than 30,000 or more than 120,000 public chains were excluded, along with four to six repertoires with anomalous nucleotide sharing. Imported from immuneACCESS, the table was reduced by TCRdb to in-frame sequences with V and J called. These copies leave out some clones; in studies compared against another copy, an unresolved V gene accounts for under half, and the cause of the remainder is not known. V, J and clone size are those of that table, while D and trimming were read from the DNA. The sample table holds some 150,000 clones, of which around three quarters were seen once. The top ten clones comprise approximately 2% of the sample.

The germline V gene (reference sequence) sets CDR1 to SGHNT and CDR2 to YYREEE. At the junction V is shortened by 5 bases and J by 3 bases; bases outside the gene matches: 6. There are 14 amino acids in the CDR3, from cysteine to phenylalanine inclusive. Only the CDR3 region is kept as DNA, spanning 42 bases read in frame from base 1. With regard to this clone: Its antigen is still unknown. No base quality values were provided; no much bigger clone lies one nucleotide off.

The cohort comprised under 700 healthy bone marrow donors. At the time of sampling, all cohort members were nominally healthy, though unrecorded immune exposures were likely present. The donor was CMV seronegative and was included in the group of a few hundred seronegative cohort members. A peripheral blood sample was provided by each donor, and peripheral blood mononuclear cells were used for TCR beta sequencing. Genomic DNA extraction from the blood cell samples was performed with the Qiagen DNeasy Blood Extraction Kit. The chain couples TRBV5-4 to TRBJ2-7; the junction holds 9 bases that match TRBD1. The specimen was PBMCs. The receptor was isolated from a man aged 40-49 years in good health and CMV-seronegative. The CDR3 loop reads CASSSGTGIYEQYF. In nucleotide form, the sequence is TGTGCCAGCAGTTCCGGGACAGGGATCTACGAGCAGTACTTC.